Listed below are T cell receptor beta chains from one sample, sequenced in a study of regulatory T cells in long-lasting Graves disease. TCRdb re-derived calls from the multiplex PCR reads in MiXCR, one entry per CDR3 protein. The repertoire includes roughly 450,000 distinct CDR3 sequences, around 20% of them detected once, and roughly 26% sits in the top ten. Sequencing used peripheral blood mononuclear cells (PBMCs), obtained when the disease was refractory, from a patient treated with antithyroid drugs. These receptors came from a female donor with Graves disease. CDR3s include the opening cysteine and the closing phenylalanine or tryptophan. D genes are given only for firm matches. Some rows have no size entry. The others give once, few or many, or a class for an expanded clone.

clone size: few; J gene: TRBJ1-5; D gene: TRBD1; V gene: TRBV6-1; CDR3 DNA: TGTGCCAGCGCCCAATGGCTCGGACAGGGGAACCAGCCCCAGCATTTT; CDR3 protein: CASAQWLGQGNQPQHF
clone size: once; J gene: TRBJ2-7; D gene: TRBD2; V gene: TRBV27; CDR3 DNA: TGTGCCAGTAAGGGACTAGCGGGAGCCCCTAAGTTTTTC; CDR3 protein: CASKGLAGAPKFF
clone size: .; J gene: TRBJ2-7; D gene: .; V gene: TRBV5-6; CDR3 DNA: TGTGCCAGCAGCTTGTCGAGGCTCTACGAGCAGTACTTC; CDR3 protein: CASSLSRLYEQYF
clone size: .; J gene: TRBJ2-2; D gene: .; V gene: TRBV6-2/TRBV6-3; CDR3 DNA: TGTGCCAGCCGGGGGTTTTTTGCGGCCGGGGAGCTGTTTTTT; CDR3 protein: CASRGFFAAGELFF
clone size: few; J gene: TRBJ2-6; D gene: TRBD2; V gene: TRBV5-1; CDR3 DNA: TGCGCCAGCAGCTCCAGTAGCGGGCTCAATGATCGGGCCAACGTCCTGACTTTC; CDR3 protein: CASSSSSGLNDRANVLTF
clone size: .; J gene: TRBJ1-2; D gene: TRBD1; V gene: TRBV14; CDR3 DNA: TGTGCCAGCAGCCAAGGGACAGGGCGCGGCTATGGCTACACCTTC; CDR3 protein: CASSQGTGRGYGYTF
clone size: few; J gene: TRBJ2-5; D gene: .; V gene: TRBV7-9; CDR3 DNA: TGTGCCAGCAGCTTAATGGAGCTAGCTTCTTTTCGTCAAGAGACCCAGTACTTC; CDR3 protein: CASSLMELASFRQETQYF
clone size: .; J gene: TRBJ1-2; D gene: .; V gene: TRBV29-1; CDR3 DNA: TGCAGCGCCGACCCTGGGGGTGGCGGCTACACCTTC; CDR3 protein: CSADPGGGGYTF
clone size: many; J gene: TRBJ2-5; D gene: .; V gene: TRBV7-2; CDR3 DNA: TGTGCCAGCAGCCCCAGCACGGGTGGTGAGACCCAGTACTTC; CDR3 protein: CASSPSTGGETQYF
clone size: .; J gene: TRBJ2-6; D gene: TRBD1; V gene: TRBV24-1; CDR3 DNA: TGTGCCACCAGTGATTTCCGTGGACAGGGGGCGTTCGGGGCCAACGTCCTGACTTTC; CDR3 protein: CATSDFRGQGAFGANVLTF
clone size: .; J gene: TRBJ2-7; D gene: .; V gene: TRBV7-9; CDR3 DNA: TGTGCCAGCAGCTCCTCCGGGGCAGGGAAACTCACGAGCTCCTACGAGCAGTACTTC; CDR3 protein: CASSSSGAGKLTSSYEQYF
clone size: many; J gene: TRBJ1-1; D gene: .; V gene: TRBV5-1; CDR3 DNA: TGCGCCAGCGCGGGAGACACTGAAGCTTTCTTT; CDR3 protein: CASAGDTEAFF
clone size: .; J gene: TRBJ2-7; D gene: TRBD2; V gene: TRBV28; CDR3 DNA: TGTGCCGGCAGTTTATTCCACCCCGGAGCGGGAGTGAACGAGCAGTACTTC; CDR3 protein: CAGSLFHPGAGVNEQYF
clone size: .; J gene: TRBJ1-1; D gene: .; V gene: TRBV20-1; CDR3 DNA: TGCAGTGCTAGAGGAGGCAGGAACACTGAAGCTTTCTTT; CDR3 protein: CSARGGRNTEAFF
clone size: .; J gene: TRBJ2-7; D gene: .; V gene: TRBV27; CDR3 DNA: TGTGCCAGCAGTTGGAAAGGGACCTACGAGCAGTACTTC; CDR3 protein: CASSWKGTYEQYF
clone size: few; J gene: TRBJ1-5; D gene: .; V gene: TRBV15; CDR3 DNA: TGTGCCACCAGCAGAGATCCGGGGGGGCCCCAGCATTTT; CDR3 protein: CATSRDPGGPQHF
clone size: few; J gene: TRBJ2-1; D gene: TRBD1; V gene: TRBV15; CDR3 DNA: TGTGCCACCAGCAGATCCGCCGGGACAGCGTCCTACAATGAGCAGTTCTTC; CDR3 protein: CATSRSAGTASYNEQFF
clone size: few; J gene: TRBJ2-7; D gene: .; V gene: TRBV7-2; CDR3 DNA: TGTGCCAGCAACGACTACGAGCAGTACTTC; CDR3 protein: CASNDYEQYF
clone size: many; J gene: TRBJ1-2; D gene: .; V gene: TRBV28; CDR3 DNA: TGTGCCAGCAGGAGGGGAGGGGGCTACACCTTC; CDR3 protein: CASRRGGGYTF
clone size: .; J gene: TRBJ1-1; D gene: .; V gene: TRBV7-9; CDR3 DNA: TGTGCCAGCAGCTTATGGCAGTCGGCTGAAGCTTTCTTT; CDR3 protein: CASSLWQSAEAFF
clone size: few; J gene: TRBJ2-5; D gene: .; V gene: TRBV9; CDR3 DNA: TGTGCCAGCAGCGGGGCCCAAGAGACCCAGTACTTC; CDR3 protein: CASSGAQETQYF
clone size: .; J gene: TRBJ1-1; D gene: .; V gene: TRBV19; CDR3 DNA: TGTGCCACCGGACAGCAGACGAACACTGAAGCTTTCTTT; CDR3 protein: CATGQQTNTEAFF
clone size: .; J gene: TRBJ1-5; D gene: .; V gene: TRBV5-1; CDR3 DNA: TGCGCCAGCAGCTTGGGGATTGGGGGGCAACAGCCCCAGCATTTT; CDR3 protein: CASSLGIGGQQPQHF
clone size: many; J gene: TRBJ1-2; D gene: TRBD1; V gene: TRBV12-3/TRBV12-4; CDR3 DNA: TGTGCCAGCAGGCCCGGGACAGGGGGCACCTATGGCTACACCTTC; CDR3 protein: CASRPGTGGTYGYTF
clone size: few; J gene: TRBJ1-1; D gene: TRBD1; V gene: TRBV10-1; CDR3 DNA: TGTGCCAGCAGTAGCCACAGGGGGAGTAGTACTGAAGCTTTCTTT; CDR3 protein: CASSSHRGSSTEAFF
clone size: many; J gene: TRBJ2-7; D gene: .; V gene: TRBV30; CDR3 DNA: TGTGCCTGGAGTGTACAACTTTTTGAGCAGTACTTC; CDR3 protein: CAWSVQLFEQYF
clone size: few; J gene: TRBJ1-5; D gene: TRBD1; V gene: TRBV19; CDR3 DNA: TGTGCCAGTAGTATTGAGTTCGGACAGGGGGCAAGCAATCAGCCCCAGCATTTT; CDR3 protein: CASSIEFGQGASNQPQHF
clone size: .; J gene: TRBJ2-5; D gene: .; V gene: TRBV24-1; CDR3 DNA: TGTGCCACCAGTGACAGTACCCGGACCCAGTACTTC; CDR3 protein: CATSDSTRTQYF
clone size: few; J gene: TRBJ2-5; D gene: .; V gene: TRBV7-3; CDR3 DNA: TGTGCCAGCAGCTCCAGGTCGGAGGGAGGCCAAGAGACCCAGTACTTC; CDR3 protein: CASSSRSEGGQETQYF
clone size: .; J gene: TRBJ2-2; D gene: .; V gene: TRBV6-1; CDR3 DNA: TGTGCCAGCACTCGTTTGGGGGACAACACCGGGGAGCTGTTTTTT; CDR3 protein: CASTRLGDNTGELFF
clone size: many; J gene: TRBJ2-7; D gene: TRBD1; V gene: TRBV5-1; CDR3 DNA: TGCGCCAGCAGCTACCACACGGGACAGGGATCGTACGAGCAGTACTTC; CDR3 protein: CASSYHTGQGSYEQYF
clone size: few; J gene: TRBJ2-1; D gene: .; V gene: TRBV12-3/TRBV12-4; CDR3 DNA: TGTGCCAGCAGTTTATTGGGGGCAGGTGAGCAGTTCTTC; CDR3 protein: CASSLLGAGEQFF
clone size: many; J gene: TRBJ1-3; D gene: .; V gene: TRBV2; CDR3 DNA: TGTGCCAGCAGTGAAACATCCCGAAACACCATATATTTT; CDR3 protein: CASSETSRNTIYF
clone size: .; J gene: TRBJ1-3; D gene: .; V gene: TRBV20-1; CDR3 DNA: TGCAGTGCTAGTCAGGCAGTCTCTGGAAACACCATATATTTT; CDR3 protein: CSASQAVSGNTIYF
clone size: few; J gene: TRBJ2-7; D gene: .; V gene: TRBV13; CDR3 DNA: TGTGCCAGCAGCTCCTATAACGGAGGCTCCTACGAGCAGTACTTC; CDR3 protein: CASSSYNGGSYEQYF
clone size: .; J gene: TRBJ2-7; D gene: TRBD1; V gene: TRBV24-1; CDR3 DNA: TGTGCCACCAGGGAGGGACAGGGACACTACGAGCAGTACTTC; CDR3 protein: CATREGQGHYEQYF
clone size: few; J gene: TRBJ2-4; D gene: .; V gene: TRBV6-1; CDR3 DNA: TGTGCCAGCGGGAGCTTAGCCAAAAACATTCAGTACTTC; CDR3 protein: CASGSLAKNIQYF
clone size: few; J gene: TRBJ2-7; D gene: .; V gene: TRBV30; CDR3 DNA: TGTGCCTGGAGTGAGGACGGACCAGCCTACGAGCAGTACTTC; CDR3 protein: CAWSEDGPAYEQYF
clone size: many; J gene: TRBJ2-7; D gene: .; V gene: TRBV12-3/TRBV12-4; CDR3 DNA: TGTGCCAGCCAGGGAGACAGAGTCCCCTACGAGCAGTACTTC; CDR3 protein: CASQGDRVPYEQYF
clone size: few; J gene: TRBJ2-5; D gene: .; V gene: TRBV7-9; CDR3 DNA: TGTGCCAGCAGCCGAATAGGGGCGGACCAAGAGACCCAGTACTTC; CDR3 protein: CASSRIGADQETQYF
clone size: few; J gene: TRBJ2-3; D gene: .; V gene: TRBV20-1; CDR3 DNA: TGCAGTGCTAGAATGCACAACCCCCATACGCAGTATTTT; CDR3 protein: CSARMHNPHTQYF
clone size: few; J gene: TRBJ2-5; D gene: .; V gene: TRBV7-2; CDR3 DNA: TGTGCCAGCAGCCAAGATCCCTCGAAGACCCAGTACTTC; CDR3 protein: CASSQDPSKTQYF
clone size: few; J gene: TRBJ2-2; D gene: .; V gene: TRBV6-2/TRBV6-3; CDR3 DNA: TGTGCCAGCACCTCGAGTCGGGGGAACACCGGGGAGCTGTTTTTT; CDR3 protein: CASTSSRGNTGELFF
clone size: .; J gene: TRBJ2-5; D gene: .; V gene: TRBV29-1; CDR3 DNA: TGCAGCGTTGAGGGGGCAGGGATTGTGGAGACCCAGTACTTC; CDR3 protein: CSVEGAGIVETQYF
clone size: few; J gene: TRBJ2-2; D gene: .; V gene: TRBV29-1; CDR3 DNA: TGCAGCGTTGAAGATTTCGGGACGAACACCGGGGAGCTGTTTTTT; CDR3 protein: CSVEDFGTNTGELFF
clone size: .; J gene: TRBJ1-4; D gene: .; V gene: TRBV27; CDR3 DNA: TGTGCCAGCAGTTTATCTGGCCATGAAAAACTGTTTTTT; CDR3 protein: CASSLSGHEKLFF
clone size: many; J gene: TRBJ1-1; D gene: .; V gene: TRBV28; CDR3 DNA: TGTGCCAGCAGTTTCTCGTCTGCAGGACGGACTGAAGCTTTCTTT; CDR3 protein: CASSFSSAGRTEAFF
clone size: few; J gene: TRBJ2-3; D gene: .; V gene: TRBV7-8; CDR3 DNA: TGTGCCAGCAGCCGAGCGCGGCCGCGATCTAGCACAGATACGCAGTATTTT; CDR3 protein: CASSRARPRSSTDTQYF
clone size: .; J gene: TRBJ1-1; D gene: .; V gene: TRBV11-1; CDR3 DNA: TGTGCCAGCAGCTTCCGGGGGGGGGGTAACCCTGAAGCTTTCTTT; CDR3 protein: CASSFRGGGNPEAFF
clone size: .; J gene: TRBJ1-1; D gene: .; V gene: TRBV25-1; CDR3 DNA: TGTGCCAGCAGTGAATACAGGGGGAACACTGAAGCTTTCTTT; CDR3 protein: CASSEYRGNTEAFF